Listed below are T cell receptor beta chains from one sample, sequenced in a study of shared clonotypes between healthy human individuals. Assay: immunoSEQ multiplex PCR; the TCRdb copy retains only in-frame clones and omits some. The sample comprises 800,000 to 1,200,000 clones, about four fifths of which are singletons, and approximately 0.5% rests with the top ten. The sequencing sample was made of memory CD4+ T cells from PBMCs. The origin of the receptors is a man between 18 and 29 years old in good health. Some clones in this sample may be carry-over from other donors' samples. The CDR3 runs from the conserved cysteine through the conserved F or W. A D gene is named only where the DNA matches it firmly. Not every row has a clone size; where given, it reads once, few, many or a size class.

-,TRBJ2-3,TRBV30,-,CAWSGARRTTDTQYF,TGTGCCTGGAGTGGCGCACGGCGGACGACAGATACGCAGTATTTT
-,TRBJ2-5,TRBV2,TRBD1,CASSRGRGGETQYF,TGTGCCAGCAGCAGGGGGCGGGGTGGGGAGACCCAGTACTTC
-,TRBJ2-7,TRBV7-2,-,CASSPDSPYEQYF,TGTGCCAGCAGTCCGGACAGTCCCTACGAGCAGTACTTC
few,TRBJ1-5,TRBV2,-,CASRTSNQPQHF,TGTGCCAGCAGGACCTCTAATCAGCCCCAGCATTTT
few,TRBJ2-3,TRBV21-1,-,CASSGWGFVYTDTQYF,TGTGCCAGCAGCGGTTGGGGATTCGTTTACACAGATACGCAGTATTTT
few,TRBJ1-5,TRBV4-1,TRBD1,CASSQAPPGQGRYSNQPQHF,TGCGCCAGCAGCCAAGCTCCCCCGGGACAGGGGCGTTATAGCAATCAGCCCCAGCATTTT
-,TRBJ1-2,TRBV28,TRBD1,CASGQGKVYGYTF,TGTGCCAGCGGACAGGGGAAGGTTTATGGCTACACCTTC
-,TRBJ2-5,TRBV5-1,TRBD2,CASSSGTSLETQYF,TGCGCCAGCAGCTCAGGGACTAGCTTGGAGACCCAGTACTTC
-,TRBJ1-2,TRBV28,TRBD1,CASRLTGDYGYTF,TGTGCCAGCAGGTTGACAGGGGACTATGGCTACACCTTC
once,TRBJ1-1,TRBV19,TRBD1,CASSIDRALNTEAFF,TGTGCCAGTAGTATCGACAGGGCCCTGAACACTGAAGCTTTCTTT
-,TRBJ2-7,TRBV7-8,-,CASSKITVSPSYEQYF,TGTGCCAGCAGTAAGATAACTGTCTCACCCTCCTACGAGCAGTACTTC
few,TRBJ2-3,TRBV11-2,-,CASSLGAGATDTQYF,TGTGCCAGCAGCTTGGGCGCGGGTGCCACAGATACGCAGTATTTT
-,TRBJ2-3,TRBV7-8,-,CASTLTGTQYF,TGTGCCAGCACCCTCACGGGTACGCAGTATTTT
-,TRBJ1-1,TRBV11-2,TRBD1,CASTLRQGNTEAFF,TGTGCCAGCACCCTCAGACAGGGGAACACTGAAGCTTTCTTT